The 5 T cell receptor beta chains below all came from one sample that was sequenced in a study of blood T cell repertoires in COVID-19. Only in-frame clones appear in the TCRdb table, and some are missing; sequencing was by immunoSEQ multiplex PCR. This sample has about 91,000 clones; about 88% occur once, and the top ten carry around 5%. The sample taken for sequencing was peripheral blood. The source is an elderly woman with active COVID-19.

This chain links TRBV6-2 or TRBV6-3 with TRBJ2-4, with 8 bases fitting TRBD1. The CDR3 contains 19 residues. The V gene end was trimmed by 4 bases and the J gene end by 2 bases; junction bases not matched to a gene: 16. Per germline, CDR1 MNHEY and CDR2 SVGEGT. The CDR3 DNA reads TGTGCCAGCAGTTCCCGCCACCGACAGGGGTTGGGGACCAAAAACATTCAGTACTTC. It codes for CASSSRHRQGLGTKNIQYF.

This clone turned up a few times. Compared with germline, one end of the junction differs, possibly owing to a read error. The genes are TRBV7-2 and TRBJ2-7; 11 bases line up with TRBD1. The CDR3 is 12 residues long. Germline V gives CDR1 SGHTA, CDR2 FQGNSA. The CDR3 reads CASSPGQGARVF. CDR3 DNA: TGTGCCAGCAGCCCAGGACAGGGGGCTCGGGTTTTC.

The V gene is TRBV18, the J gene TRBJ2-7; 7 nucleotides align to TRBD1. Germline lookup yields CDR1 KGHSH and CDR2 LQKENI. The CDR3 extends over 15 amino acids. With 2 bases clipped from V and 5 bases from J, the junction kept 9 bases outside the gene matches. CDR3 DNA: TGTGCCAGCTCACCAATTGGCAGGGGGAGAAACGAGCAGTACTTC. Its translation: CASSPIGRGRNEQYF.

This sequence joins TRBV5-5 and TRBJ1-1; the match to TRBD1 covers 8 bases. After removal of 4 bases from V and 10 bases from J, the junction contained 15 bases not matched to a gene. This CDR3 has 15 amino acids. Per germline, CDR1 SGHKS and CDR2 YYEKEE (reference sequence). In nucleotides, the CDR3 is TGTGCCAGCAGCCTTGTTTCTACCAGGGGGCCTGGAGCTTTCTTT. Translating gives CASSLVSTRGPGAFF.

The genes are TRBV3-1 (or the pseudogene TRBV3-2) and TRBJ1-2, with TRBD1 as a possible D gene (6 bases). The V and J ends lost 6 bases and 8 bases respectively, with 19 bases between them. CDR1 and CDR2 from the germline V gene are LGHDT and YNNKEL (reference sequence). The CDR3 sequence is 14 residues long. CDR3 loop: CASSLLGGAGGYTF. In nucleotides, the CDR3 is TGTGCCAGCAGTCTCCTGGGGGGGGCAGGGGGCTACACCTTC.